This record concerns one T cell receptor beta chain sequence. The sample holds other DNA sequences that translate to the same CDR3. Time point reported: after dendritic cell vaccination, including at tumor progression/relapse. These data come from a study of glioma-infiltrating T cells after dendritic cell vaccination. Looked up from germline, CDR1 is SGHRS and CDR2 is YFSETQ. With 0 bases removed from V and 7 bases from J, the gap between germline ends came to 8 bases. This CDR3 is 13 amino acids long. TCRdb's copy holds only in-frame clones and misses some; the assay was immunoSEQ multiplex PCR. This repertoire shows 99,000 or so clones, approximately 80% found once; its top ten account for 5.4%.

The chain employs TRBV5-1 and TRBJ1-5; D is perhaps TRBD1 (5 bases). Sequenced here: blood, sampled after dendritic cell vaccination. The sequence came from a human donor with glioblastoma. CDR3 region: CASSLAGNQPQHF. DNA of the CDR3: TGCGCCAGCAGCTTGGCAGGGAACCAGCCCCAGCATTTT.